These 32 T cell receptor beta chains were sequenced from one sample in a study of blood T cell repertoires in COVID-19. Data came from immunoSEQ multiplex PCR; TCRdb stores just in-frame clones and leaves some out. The table includes about 160,000 clones, around nine tenths detected once. The sequencing input was peripheral blood. These receptors all come from a man in his forties or fifties with acute or convalescent COVID-19.

Only one count was recorded for this clone. The rearrangement links TRBV4-2 to TRBJ2-2, with 8 bases lining up with TRBD2. The CDR3 consists of 15 residues. Trimming at V came to 0 bases and at J to 6 bases, leaving 3 bases not matched to a gene. From germline, CDR1 is LGHNA and CDR2 YNFKEQ. As DNA, the CDR3 is TGTGCCAGCAGCCAAGATCTTAGCGGGGCCGGGGAGCTGTTTTTT. This codes for CASSQDLSGAGELFF.

The rearrangement links TRBV30 to TRBJ1-4, with 8 bases identical to TRBD1. This CDR3 has 14 amino acids. CDR1 GTSNPN and CDR2 SVGIG come from the germline V gene (reference sequence). V was clipped by 2 bases and J by 10 bases; unmatched bases: 9. The CDR3 DNA reads as TGTGCCTGGAGTTCTTCAGGACAGGGTGGAAAACTGTTTTTT. This encodes CAWSSSGQGGKLFF.

This clone was seen more than once but under ten times. The V and J genes are TRBV7-2 and TRBJ1-1; 8 bases are a match to TRBD1. Germline V lookup: CDR1 SGHTA, CDR2 FQGNSA. The ends lost 6 bases at V and 4 bases at J; junction bases unmatched: 7. CDR3 length: 14 amino acids. The CDR3 DNA reads TGTGCCAGCAGATGGACAGGGTGGAGCACTGAAGCTTTCTTT. The encoded protein is CASRWTGWSTEAFF.

This rearrangement joins TRBV29-1 to TRBJ2-5; D is possibly TRBD1 (6 bases). V was trimmed by 4 bases and J by 2 bases, leaving 11 bases between them. The CDR3 has 13 amino acids. In germline, CDR1 is SQVTM, CDR2 ANQGSEA. The CDR3 loop reads CSVAGTKQETQYF. CDR3 DNA sequence: TGCAGCGTTGCCGGGACAAAACAAGAGACCCAGTACTTC.

The J gene is TRBJ1-1, the V gene TRBV7-9; a possible D gene is TRBD1 (6 bases). The CDR3 is 14 amino acids. V was trimmed by 3 bases and J by 6 bases, leaving 14 bases between them. CDR1 is SEHNR and CDR2 is FQNEAQ in the germline V gene (reference sequence). The CDR3 spells CASSLGHLRPEAFF. The CDR3, as DNA: TGTGCCAGCAGCTTGGGACACCTTAGGCCTGAAGCTTTCTTT.

The V gene is TRBV19, the J gene TRBJ2-4; the D gene is possibly TRBD1 (5 bases). In germline, CDR1 is LNHDA, CDR2 SQIVND (reference sequence). With 6 bases removed from V and 0 bases from J, the gap between germline ends came to 12 bases. CDR3 length: 15 residues. The CDR3, as DNA: TGTGCCAGTAGAAATCGACAGTTAGCCAAAAACATTCAGTACTTC. It translates to CASRNRQLAKNIQYF. The full variable domain, completed using reference TRBV19 and TRBJ2-4, is DGGITQSPKYLFRKEGQNVTLSCEQNLNHDAMYWYRQDPGQGLRLIYYSQIVNDFQKGDIAEGYSVSREKKESFPLTVTSAQKNPTAFYLCASRNRQLAKNIQYFGAGTRLSVL.

The J gene is TRBJ2-1, the V gene TRBV6-6; tentative D call: TRBD2 (6 bases). Deletions cut 5 bases from V and 4 bases from J, with 15 bases between. CDR1 is MNHNY and CDR2 is SVGAGI in the germline V gene (reference sequence). CDR3 length: 15 amino acids. The CDR3, as DNA: TGTGCCAGCAGTGGATGGCGGGAAGCATACAATGAGCAGTTCTTC. Its translation: CASSGWREAYNEQFF.

This clone was seen more than once but under ten times. CDR3 nucleotide sequence: TGCAGCGTTGAGGCAGGGGCTGAAAAACTGTTTTTT. It codes for CSVEAGAEKLFF. The chain couples TRBV29-1 to TRBJ1-4; TRBD1 is a possible D gene (6 bases). This CDR3 is 12 amino acids long. Germline V gene data show CDR1 as SQVTM and CDR2 as ANQGSEA. Deletions cut 3 bases from V and 7 bases from J, with 9 bases between.

This chain links TRBV4-1 with TRBJ2-7; 9 positions agree with TRBD2. J gave up 4 bases and V 2 bases, and 6 bases lay outside the gene matches. This CDR3 has 15 residues. Germline CDR1 is MGHRA and CDR2 is YSYEKL. The CDR3 is CASSQNSGGVYEQYV. CDR3 DNA: TGCGCCAGCAGCCAAAATAGCGGGGGAGTATACGAGCAGTACGTC.

This clone was detected once. The J gene is TRBJ2-5, the V gene TRBV2, with TRBD1 matching over 10 bases. The J segment lost 4 bases and the V segment lost 6 bases, leaving 5 bases of the junction unmatched. The CDR3 has 14 amino acids. CDR1 and CDR2 from the germline V gene are SNHLY and FYNNEI. The CDR3 DNA reads as TGTGCCAGCAGCGGATGGACAGGGGGAGAGACCCAGTACTTC. Its translation is CASSGWTGGETQYF.

This clone has just one count. V and J are TRBV7-2 and TRBJ2-2; TRBD1 matches at 9 bases. This CDR3 contains 15 residues. In germline, CDR1 is SGHTA, CDR2 FQGNSA. After removal of 5 bases from V and 3 bases from J, the junction contained 4 bases not matched to a gene. The CDR3 region is CASSLQGADTGELFF. The CDR3 coding sequence is TGTGCCAGCAGCCTACAGGGGGCAGACACCGGGGAGCTGTTTTTT.

The chain links TRBV7-8 to TRBJ2-3; tentatively, D is TRBD2 (5 bases). V was shortened by 0 bases and J by 2 bases, with 9 bases between the two germline ends. This CDR3 region has 15 residues. CDR1 is SGHVS, CDR2 FQNEAQ, per germline. This chain's CDR3 is CASSLAGAATDTQYF. The CDR3 nucleotides are TGTGCCAGCAGCTTAGCGGGAGCAGCCACAGATACGCAGTATTTT.

This sequence joins TRBV19 and TRBJ1-5; possible D gene TRBD1, 5 bases. V was trimmed by 7 bases and J by 3 bases, leaving 13 bases between them. The length of the CDR3 is 14 residues. The germline V gene encodes CDR1 LNHDA and CDR2 SQIVND (reference sequence). The CDR3 spells CASTRRDFNQPQHF. In DNA form, the CDR3 reads TGTGCCAGTACCCGACGGGACTTCAATCAGCCCCAGCATTTT.

There are a few counts of this clone. The V call is TRBV28, the J call TRBJ2-7; 8 bases line up with TRBD2. With 6 bases clipped from V and 0 bases from J, the junction kept 7 bases outside the gene matches. This CDR3 is 15 amino acids long. Germline V gives CDR1 MDHEN, CDR2 SYDVKM. CDR3 DNA sequence: TGTGCCAGCAGATCCGGCGGGAGGCCCTCCTACGAGCAGTACTTC. Amino acid sequence: CASRSGGRPSYEQYF.

This chain connects TRBV19 to TRBJ1-1; D is perhaps TRBD1 (5 bases). Trimming stripped 5 bases from V and 0 bases from J, with 16 bases between. Germline V lookup: CDR1 LNHDA, CDR2 SQIVND (reference sequence). CDR3 length equals 16 residues. For the CDR3, the DNA is TGTGCCAGTAGTCCCGCCCTCGTAGGGGTGAACACTGAAGCTTTCTTT. Encoded protein: CASSPALVGVNTEAFF.

V is TRBV4-2 and J is TRBJ2-7, with 9 nucleotides matching TRBD2. Trimming took 0 bases from V and 2 from J; bases not matched to a gene: 11. The CDR3 covers 18 residues. CDR1 is LGHNA, CDR2 YNFKEQ, per germline. The CDR3 coding sequence is TGTGCCAGCAGCCAAGACCTAACGACTAGCGGAACTCCCTACGAGCAGTACTTC. It yields the protein CASSQDLTTSGTPYEQYF.

The rearrangement uses TRBV12-3 or TRBV12-4 and TRBJ2-1, with D uncertain. The CDR3 loop spans 13 amino acids. With 5 bases removed from V and 6 bases from J, the gap between germline ends came to 11 bases. CDR3 sequence: CASSPGDFNEQFF. The CDR3 bases are TGTGCCAGCAGTCCCGGAGACTTCAATGAGCAGTTCTTC.

This clone has at least ten counts. J is TRBJ1-2 and V is TRBV7-8, with D possibly matching TRBD1 (6 bases). The CDR3 consists of 16 residues. Germline CDR1 SGHVS, CDR2 FQNEAQ. V gave up 2 bases and J gave up 3 bases, with 16 bases separating them. The CDR3 loop is CASSLFQGRNYYGYTF. CDR3 coding DNA: TGTGCCAGCAGCTTATTTCAGGGGCGAAATTACTATGGCTACACCTTC.

The chain couples TRBV27 to TRBJ2-1, with unresolved D. The CDR3 is made up of 12 amino acids. Germline V lookup: CDR1 MNHEY, CDR2 SMNVEV (reference sequence). V lost 6 bases and J lost 6, with 9 bases in between. The CDR3 sequence is CASSSSVNEQFF. In nucleotides, the CDR3 is TGTGCCAGCAGCTCCTCCGTCAATGAGCAGTTCTTC.

The rearrangement links TRBV7-8 to TRBJ1-1, with D possibly being TRBD1 (5 bases). Trimming left V 6 bases short and J 1 base short, with 9 bases between. CDR1 and CDR2 from the germline V gene are SGHVS and FQNEAQ. The CDR3 totals 13 residues. The CDR3 bases are TGTGCCAGCAGACAAGACAGGAACACTGAAGCTTTCTTT. Translating gives CASRQDRNTEAFF.

The V and J genes are TRBV18 and TRBJ2-5, with 8 bases lining up with TRBD1. The CDR3 consists of 14 residues. Trimming at V came to 4 bases and at J to 5 bases, leaving 6 bases not matched to a gene. Germline V gene lookup returns CDR1 KGHSH and CDR2 LQKENI. The CDR3 coding sequence is TGTGCCAGCTCACTAGGGACAGGAGGGGAGACCCAGTACTTC. This translates into CASSLGTGGETQYF.

V usage is TRBV9 and J usage is TRBJ2-1; TRBD2 aligns across 8 bases. The CDR3 length is 18 residues. The V gene's germline CDR1 is SGDLS and CDR2 YYNGEE. The junction had 11 bases not matched to a gene; V was cut back by 3 bases and J by 0 bases. The CDR3 coding sequence is TGTGCCAGCAGCGGGGTGGGTAGCGGGAAGAGCTCCTACAATGAGCAGTTCTTC. Translation: CASSGVGSGKSSYNEQFF.

The chain joins TRBV7-9 to TRBJ1-3; D remains unclear. The CDR3 runs 14 residues. V lost 7 bases, J lost 1 base, and 11 bases lay in between. Germline V gene data show CDR1 as SEHNR and CDR2 as FQNEAQ (reference sequence). Here the CDR3 reads CASTAGVSGNTIYF. CDR3 sequence (DNA): TGTGCCAGCACCGCCGGAGTGTCTGGAAACACCATATATTTT. Combining the CDR3 with reference TRBV7-9 and TRBJ1-3 gives the whole variable domain DTGVSQNPRHKITKRGQNVTFRCDPISEHNRLYWYRQTLGQGPEFLTYFQNEAQLEKSRLLSDRFSAERPKGSFSTLEIQRTEQGDSAMYLCASTAGVSGNTIYFGEGSWLTVV.

Points on this clone: The sample has other DNA sequences that encode this CDR3 too. The gene calls are TRBV18 and TRBJ1-5; possibly TRBD1 for D (6 bases). V was shortened by 0 bases and J by 2 bases, with 8 bases between the two germline ends. The CDR3 runs to 15 residues. In germline, CDR1 is KGHSH, CDR2 LQKENI. The CDR3 is CASSPPGGRNQPQHF. For the CDR3, the DNA is TGTGCCAGCTCACCACCCGGGGGGCGCAATCAGCCCCAGCATTTT.

The V call is TRBV6-2 or TRBV6-3, the J call TRBJ2-7; 8 nucleotides agree with TRBD1. Germline-derived CDR1 and CDR2 are MNHEY and SVGEGT. CDR3 size: 13 residues. Trimming cost V 4 bases and J 5 bases; bases outside gene matches: 4. For the CDR3, the DNA is TGTGCCAGCAGTTTCGACAGGGGCCACGAGCAGTACGTC. This sequence encodes CASSFDRGHEQYV.

This clone showed up just once. The chain links TRBV2 to TRBJ1-3, with 7 bases lining up with TRBD1. Germline CDR1 and CDR2: SNHLY and FYNNEI. The length of the CDR3 is 14 residues. After removal of 8 bases from V and 0 bases from J, the junction contained 4 bases not matched to a gene. The CDR3 sequence: CASVGQNSGNTIYF. The CDR3 DNA reads TGTGCCAGCGTGGGACAGAACTCTGGAAACACCATATATTTT.

The V and J genes are TRBV10-3 and TRBJ2-7; D is perhaps TRBD1 (5 bases). V was shortened by 2 bases and J by 3 bases, with 11 bases between the two germline ends. Germline V lookup: CDR1 ENHRY, CDR2 SYGVKD. The CDR3 sequence is 14 residues long. The CDR3 loop reads CAISEGRANYEQYF. The CDR3 region has the DNA TGTGCCATCAGTGAGGGCAGGGCAAACTACGAGCAGTACTTC.

This chain joins TRBV30 and TRBJ1-6, with 9 bases identical to TRBD1. The CDR3 is 16 amino acids. Germline-derived CDR1 and CDR2 are GTSNPN and SVGIG (reference sequence). J was trimmed by 8 bases and V by 3 bases; bases with no gene match: 11. The CDR3 loop reads CAWRIQGAPRDSPLHF. In DNA, the CDR3 is TGTGCCTGGAGGATACAGGGGGCGCCCCGGGATTCACCCCTCCACTTT.

Concerning this clone: The same CDR3 arises from other DNA sequences in this sample as well. The rearrangement joins TRBV27 to TRBJ2-7; 11 positions agree with TRBD2. CDR3 length: 15 amino acids. Germline V gene sequence: CDR1 MNHEY, CDR2 SMNVEV (reference sequence). Losses at the gene ends were 2 bases for V and 1 base for J; bases not matched to a gene: 1. CDR3: CASSLRLAGSYEQYF. The CDR3 nucleotides read TGTGCCAGCAGTTTAAGACTAGCGGGGTCCTACGAGCAGTACTTC.

In its sample, this clone was seen once. The V gene is TRBV9, the J gene TRBJ2-3; TRBD2 agrees at 15 bases. Germline-derived CDR1 and CDR2 are SGDLS and YYNGEE. J gave up 8 bases and V 4 bases, and 11 bases lay outside the gene matches. The CDR3 contains 17 residues. This CDR3 reads CASSTRTSGGALGTQYF. In nucleotides, the CDR3 is TGTGCCAGCAGCACCCGGACTAGCGGGGGGGCATTAGGTACGCAGTATTTT.

The rearrangement links TRBV19 to TRBJ1-3; 10 bases match TRBD1. This CDR3 region has 15 residues. After removal of 6 bases from V and 2 bases from J, the junction contained 4 bases not matched to a gene. Looked up from germline, CDR1 is LNHDA and CDR2 is SQIVND (reference sequence). The CDR3 DNA follows: TGTGCCAGTAGGGACAGGGGGGCTACTGGAAACACCATATATTTT. Its translation is CASRDRGATGNTIYF.

This chain connects TRBV24-1 to TRBJ1-4; D may be TRBD1 (5 bases). The length of the CDR3 is 15 residues. Trimming took off 2 bases at V and 4 bases at J, with 10 bases between the two ends. Germline CDR1 reads KGHDR; CDR2 reads SFDVKD. CDR3 nucleotide sequence: TGTGCCACCAGTGATTCAGGGCAGTTTAATGAAAAACTGTTTTTT. This translates into CATSDSGQFNEKLFF.